The 7 T cell receptor beta chains reported below all come from one sample, sequenced in a study of T cell changes during pregnancy in multiple sclerosis. The repertoire was sequenced with immunoSEQ multiplex PCR; TCRdb's copy has only in-frame clones and lacks some. This table holds under 30,000 clones, approximately 86% found once. The source was CD4+ T cells from peripheral blood mononuclear cells, collected in the first trimester of pregnancy. These receptors all come from a female donor in good health, enrolled as a control in a pregnancy study.

The rearrangement links TRBV6-1 to TRBJ2-3; 11 bases match TRBD2. CDR3 length equals 16 residues. V shed 0 bases, J shed 2 bases, and the junction held 1 base outside the gene matches. Germline-derived CDR1 and CDR2 are MNHNS and SASEGT. The CDR3 sequence: CASSEASGGATDTQYF. The CDR3 DNA reads TGTGCCAGCAGTGAAGCTAGCGGGGGGGCCACAGATACGCAGTATTTT.

The chain is built from TRBV5-1 and TRBJ2-7; 10 nucleotides align to TRBD2. Germline-derived CDR1 and CDR2 are SGHRS and YFSETQ. The length of the CDR3 is 16 residues. The V segment lost 2 bases and the J segment 0 bases; nucleotides outside the gene matches: 5. CDR3 loop: CASSFSGRDSSYEQYF. The DNA of the CDR3 is TGCGCCAGCAGCTTCAGCGGGAGGGATAGCTCCTACGAGCAGTACTTC. Based on the CDR3 plus reference TRBV5-1 and TRBJ2-7, the full variable domain is KAGVTQTPRYLIKTRGQQVTLSCSPISGHRSVSWYQQTPGQGLQFLFEYFSETQRNKGNFPGRFSGRQFSNSRSEMNVSTLELGDSALYLCASSFSGRDSSYEQYFGPGTRLTVT.

This clone appeared a few times. The V and J genes are TRBV7-2 and TRBJ1-1; D is unclear. Trimming stripped 2 bases from V and 4 bases from J, with 11 bases between. This CDR3 spans 14 amino acids. CDR1 SGHTA and CDR2 FQGNSA come from the germline V gene. CDR3: CASSLKVGPTEAFF. The CDR3 region has the DNA TGTGCCAGCAGCTTAAAGGTGGGCCCCACTGAAGCTTTCTTT.

This clone was found once. CDR3 DNA sequence: TGTGCCAGCAGTGAAGCGCTTGGACAGGGGGCCGGGGAGCAGTACTTC. Its protein product is CASSEALGQGAGEQYF. The chain carries TRBV2 and TRBJ2-7; 11 positions agree with TRBD1. The CDR3 spans 16 residues. CDR1 and CDR2 from the germline V gene are SNHLY and FYNNEI. Trimming at V came to 0 bases and at J to 7 bases, leaving 8 bases not matched to a gene.

V gene TRBV28 combines with J gene TRBJ2-7; 8 nucleotides align to TRBD1. V shed 4 bases and J 4 bases; nucleotides not matched to a gene: 9. The germline CDR1 and CDR2 sequences are MDHEN and SYDVKM. The CDR3 sequence is 15 residues long. CDR3 sequence reads: CASSSPSDRGYEQYF. The CDR3 coding sequence is TGTGCCAGCAGTTCCCCTTCAGACAGGGGATACGAGCAGTACTTC.

The sample holds a few counts of this clone. The V call is TRBV4-1, the J call TRBJ1-6; TRBD1 agrees at 7 bases. This CDR3 region has 15 residues. The V segment lost 3 bases and the J segment 9 bases; nucleotides outside the gene matches: 8. CDR1 and CDR2 from the germline V gene are MGHRA and YSYEKL. As DNA, the CDR3 is TGCGCCAGCAGCCAGGCGGGACAGTATCCTTCACCCCTCCACTTT. Protein sequence: CASSQAGQYPSPLHF.

The chain couples TRBV5-1 to TRBJ1-3, with 9 bases fitting TRBD1. V trimming: 2 bases; J trimming: 2 bases; junction bases outside the gene matches: 2. There are 15 residues in the CDR3. Germline CDR1 SGHRS, CDR2 YFSETQ. This chain's CDR3 is CASSFGTGTGNTIYF. CDR3 bases: TGCGCCAGCAGCTTTGGGACAGGGACTGGAAACACCATATATTTT.